This T cell receptor (beta chain) was found in a study of Tregs in tolerant kidney transplant recipients. The nonmyeloablative bone marrow transplants came from related graft donors, with transient mixed chimerism. In germline, CDR1 is SGHRS, CDR2 YFSETQ. The CDR3 runs to 15 residues. Trimming pared 1 base from V and 2 bases from J, leaving 13 bases between. Sequenced by immunoSEQ multiplex PCR; TCRdb stores in-frame clones only, minus some. The data show about 22,000 clones, 65% to 85% seen once. The chain employs TRBV5-1 and TRBJ2-7; D perhaps matches TRBD2 (6 bases). This sequence was found in a human patient who received a combined kidney and bone marrow transplant. Some T cells may be the graft donor's. The sample consisted of CD8+ T cells from blood (PBMCs), taken 6 months after the transplant. The CDR3 bases are TGCGCCAGCAGCTTGTCCGGGACTTATACCTACGAGCAGTACTTC. As protein: CASSLSGTYTYEQYF.